These T cell receptor beta chains were read from a single sample in a study of response to subunit inactivated influenza vaccine. TCRdb processed the RT-PCR reads anew with MiXCR; each CDR3 protein has one entry. The sample lists some 570,000 distinct CDR3 sequences; roughly 10% were seen once. This sample was shared with a second study, whose subject was T cells expressing NK-cell markers.

Sequenced material: PBMCs from blood, taken on the day of vaccination. These receptors all come from a man aged 50 or older who received an inactivated influenza vaccine. Each CDR3 is given with its conserved first and last residue. Each record gives: CDR3 protein, CDR3 DNA, V gene, clone size, D gene, J gene. The D gene is left open where the match is weak. Size is stated for part of the rows, as once, few or many counts, or as a class when the clone is expanded.

CASSPLAGSTGELFF	TGTGCCAGCAGCCCTCTAGCGGGATCCACCGGGGAGCTGTTTTTT	TRBV11-2	few	TRBD2	TRBJ2-2
CATSDTVRQFF	TGTGCCACCAGTGATACAGTACGACAGTTCTTC	TRBV24-1	many	.	TRBJ2-1
CAMMGRLGTSGSSYNEQFF	TGTGCCATGATGGGAAGGCTAGGGACTAGCGGGAGCTCCTACAATGAGCAGTTCTTC	TRBV10-3	.	TRBD2	TRBJ2-1
CASSLGGTGGTEAFF	TGCGCCAGCAGCTTGGGAGGGACAGGGGGCACTGAAGCTTTCTTT	TRBV5-1	few	TRBD1	TRBJ1-1
CATSDTGASSGGRYNEQFF	TGTGCCACCAGTGACACGGGGGCCTCGTCAGGGGGTCGATACAATGAGCAGTTCTTC	TRBV24-1	.	.	TRBJ2-1
CASSIAGVLFF	TGTGCCAGTAGTATTGCGGGGGTGCTGTTTTTT	TRBV19	few	TRBD2	TRBJ2-2
CASSVRVGHADTQYF	TGTGCCAGCAGCGTGAGGGTGGGACACGCAGATACGCAGTATTTT	TRBV9	few	.	TRBJ2-3
CATSRDPANEKLFF	TGTGCCACCAGCAGAGATCCGGCGAATGAAAAACTGTTTTTT	TRBV15	.	.	TRBJ1-4
CASSLGSGTEAFF	TGCGCCAGCAGCTTGGGTAGTGGGACTGAAGCTTTCTTT	TRBV5-1	many	.	TRBJ1-1
CASSIQGGSHGYTF	TGTGCCAGTAGTATTCAAGGAGGGTCCCATGGCTACACCTTC	TRBV19	few	.	TRBJ1-2